Below are 13 T cell receptor beta chains sequenced from a single sample in a study of blood T cells in healthy people across ages. Sample-barcoded 5' priming and a J-beta primer mix drove a second PCR of roughly 6 to 12 cycles. TCRdb recomputed calls from the 5' RACE reads with MiXCR, one row per CDR3 protein. The top ten hold around a fifth of the sample, which has 710,000 or so distinct CDR3 sequences, about 24% seen once. The sample comprised blood. These receptor sequences come from a man between 65 and 79 years old in good health.

This clonotype occurred a few times. The V and J genes are TRBV3-1 and TRBJ2-1, with D unresolved. Germline values: CDR1 LGHDT, CDR2 YNNKEL (reference sequence). The CDR3 is 15 residues long. Trimming cost V 2 bases and J 7 bases, with 15 bases left between them. CDR3 nucleotide sequence: TGTGCCAGCAGCCAATTGTCCGCTAGTAGGAATGAGCAGTTCTTC. Its protein is CASSQLSASRNEQFF.

V is TRBV20-1 and J is TRBJ2-7, with D tentatively TRBD1 (5 bases). CDR3 length equals 14 residues. Per the germline V gene, CDR1 is DFQATT and CDR2 is SNEGSKA (reference sequence). CDR3 bases: TGCATTCAAACCCCCAGGGTAACCCTTTACGAGCAGTACGTC. Encoded protein: CIQTPRVTLYEQYV.

This clonotype was counted only a few times. The chain couples TRBV3-1 to TRBJ1-4; D unclear. Germline V gene lookup returns CDR1 LGHDT and CDR2 YNNKEL (reference sequence). The V end lost 2 bases, the J end lost 3 bases, and 16 bases lay between the germline ends. CDR3 length: 17 amino acids. The DNA of the CDR3 is TGTGCCAGCAGCCAAAAAGGAGGAGGGCGGTCTAATGAAAAACTGTTTTTT. Its protein product is CASSQKGGGRSNEKLFF.

Worth noting for this clonotype: Lacking the conserved final phenylalanine or tryptophan, this CDR3 likely reflects a read error. This chain joins TRBV30 and TRBJ2-5, with TRBD1 matching over 7 bases. The CDR3 has 13 residues. Trimming cost V 8 bases and J 5 bases; bases outside gene matches: 11. Germline-derived CDR1 and CDR2 are GTSNPN and SVGIG (reference sequence). The CDR3 bases are TGTGCCATGGGGCAGGGGGTCAGGGAGACCCAGTACTTA. Residues: CAMGQGVRETQYL.

This clonotype was counted a few times. J is TRBJ1-5 and V is TRBV6-2 or TRBV6-3; D might be TRBD1 (5 bases). Trimming took off 7 bases at V and 1 base at J, with 11 bases between the two ends. The CDR3 has 14 residues. Per germline, CDR1 MNHEY and CDR2 SVGEGT. CDR3 amino acids: CASTGGISNQPQHF. In DNA form, the CDR3 reads TGTGCCAGCACGGGGGGGATAAGCAATCAGCCCCAGCATTTT.

This chain uses TRBV19 with TRBJ2-3; TRBD2 aligns across 9 bases. V trimming: 6 bases; J trimming: 4 bases; junction bases outside the gene matches: 8. This CDR3 contains 15 residues. CDR1 and CDR2 (germline): LNHDA, SQIVND (reference sequence). CDR3 amino acids: CASRRLAAESDTQYF. The CDR3 DNA reads TGTGCCAGTAGGCGACTAGCGGCCGAATCAGATACGCAGTATTTT.

The chain is built from TRBV5-1 and TRBJ2-2, with D perhaps matching TRBD2 (6 bases). CDR1 SGHRS and CDR2 YFSETQ come from the germline V gene. V lost 0 bases to trimming and J lost 4 bases, with 10 bases between them. The CDR3 loop spans 15 amino acids. The DNA for the CDR3 is TGCGCCAGCAGCTTGGCGGGACTTGCCACCGGGGAGCTGTTTTTT. Its protein is CASSLAGLATGELFF.

This chain links TRBV5-1 with TRBJ2-2, with D possibly called TRBD1 or TRBD2 (5 bases each). CDR1 SGHRS and CDR2 YFSETQ come from the germline V gene. This CDR3 comprises 15 residues. The ends were cut back, 0 bases at V and 3 bases at J, with 9 bases in the middle. In nucleotides, the CDR3 is TGCGCCAGCAGCTTGGTATTGGGGGACACCGGGGAGCTGTTTTTT. Translation: CASSLVLGDTGELFF.

The rearrangement links TRBV11-2 to TRBJ2-7; 9 bases are a match to TRBD1. Unmatched junction bases numbered 6, after V lost 4 bases and J lost 2 bases. The CDR3 is made up of 15 amino acids. CDR1 SGHAT and CDR2 FQNNGV come from the germline V gene. Here the CDR3 reads CASSSLDRGAYEQYF. In DNA form, the CDR3 reads TGTGCCAGCAGCTCCCTGGACAGGGGAGCCTACGAGCAGTACTTC.

This clonotype was detected only a few times. The chain recombines TRBV3-1 with TRBJ2-1; perhaps TRBD1 as D (5 bases). The CDR3 runs to 12 residues. Germline V gives CDR1 LGHDT, CDR2 YNNKEL (reference sequence). With 6 bases removed from V and 12 bases from J, the gap between germline ends came to 15 bases. CDR3 DNA: TGTGCCAGCAGTTTTCAGGGCTACGGGCAGTTCTTC. This encodes CASSFQGYGQFF.

This clonotype was observed a few times. The rearrangement uses TRBV12-3 or TRBV12-4 and TRBJ1-3; 8 bases align to TRBD1. The trim removed 6 bases at V and 0 bases at J, leaving 4 bases unmatched. This CDR3 is built from 15 residues. The chain's CDR3 is CASSHRGVSGNTIYF. The CDR3 DNA sequence: TGTGCCAGCAGCCACAGGGGGGTCTCTGGAAACACCATATATTTT.

Of note for this clonotype: An end of the junction differs from the germline gene, which may be a read error. The CDR3, as DNA: TGTGCCAACAGCCCCGCTAGCGGGGGCACCGGGGAGCTGTTTTTT. The encoded protein is CANSPASGGTGELFF. The chain carries TRBV7-2 and TRBJ2-2; 10 bases are shared with TRBD2. Germline V lookup: CDR1 SGHTA, CDR2 FQGNSA. This CDR3 region has 15 residues. Drawing the rest from reference TRBV7-2 and TRBJ2-2, the complete variable domain is GAGVSQSPSNKVTEKGKDVELRCDPISGHTALYWYRQSLGQGLEFLIYFQGNSAPDKSGLPSDRFSAERTGGSVSTLTIQRTQQEDSAVYLCANSPASGGTGELFFGEGSRLTVL.

This clonotype was counted between two and nine times. This chain joins TRBV20-1 and TRBJ1-1; 7 nucleotides match TRBD1. Germline CDR1 reads DFQATT; CDR2 reads SNEGSKA (reference sequence). Losses at the gene ends were 4 bases for V and 5 bases for J; bases not matched to a gene: 4. This CDR3 has 12 amino acids. The CDR3: CSATGGGTEAFF. The DNA for the CDR3 is TGCAGTGCTACAGGGGGAGGGACTGAAGCTTTCTTT.